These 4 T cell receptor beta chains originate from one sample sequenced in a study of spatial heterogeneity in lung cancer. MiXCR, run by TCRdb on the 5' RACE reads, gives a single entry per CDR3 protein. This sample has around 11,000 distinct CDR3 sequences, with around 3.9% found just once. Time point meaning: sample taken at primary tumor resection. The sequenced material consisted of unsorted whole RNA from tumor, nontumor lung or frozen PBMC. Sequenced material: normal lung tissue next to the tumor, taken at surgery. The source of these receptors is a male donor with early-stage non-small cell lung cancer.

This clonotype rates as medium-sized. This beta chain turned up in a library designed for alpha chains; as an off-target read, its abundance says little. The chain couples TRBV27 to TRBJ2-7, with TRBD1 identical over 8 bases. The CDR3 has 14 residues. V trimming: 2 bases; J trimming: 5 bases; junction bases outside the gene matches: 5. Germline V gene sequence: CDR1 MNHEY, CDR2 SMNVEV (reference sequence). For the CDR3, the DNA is TGTGCCAGCAGTTTACGACAGGGGTCGGACGAGCAGTACTTC. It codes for CASSLRQGSDEQYF.

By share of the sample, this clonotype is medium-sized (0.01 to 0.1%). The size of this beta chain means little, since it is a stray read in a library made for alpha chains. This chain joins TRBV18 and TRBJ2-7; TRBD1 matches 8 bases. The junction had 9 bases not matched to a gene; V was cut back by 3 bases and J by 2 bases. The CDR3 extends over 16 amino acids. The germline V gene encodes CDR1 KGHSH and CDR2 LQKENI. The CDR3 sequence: CASSPDRGSTAYEQYF. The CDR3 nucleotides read TGTGCCAGCTCACCCGACAGGGGATCGACTGCCTACGAGCAGTACTTC. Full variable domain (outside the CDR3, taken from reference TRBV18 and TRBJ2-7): NAGVMQNPRHLVRRRGQEARLRCSPMKGHSHVYWYRQLPEEGLKFMVYLQKENIIDESGMPKERFSAEFPKEGPSILRIQQVVRGDSAAYFCASSPDRGSTAYEQYFGPGTRLTVT.

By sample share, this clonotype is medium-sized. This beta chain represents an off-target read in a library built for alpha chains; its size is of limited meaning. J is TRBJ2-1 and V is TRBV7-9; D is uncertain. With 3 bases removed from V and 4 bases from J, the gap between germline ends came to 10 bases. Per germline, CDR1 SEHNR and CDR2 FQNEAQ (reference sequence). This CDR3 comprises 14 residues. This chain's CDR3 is CASSFLQTYNEQFF. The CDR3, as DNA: TGTGCCAGCAGCTTCCTACAGACGTACAATGAGCAGTTCTTC.

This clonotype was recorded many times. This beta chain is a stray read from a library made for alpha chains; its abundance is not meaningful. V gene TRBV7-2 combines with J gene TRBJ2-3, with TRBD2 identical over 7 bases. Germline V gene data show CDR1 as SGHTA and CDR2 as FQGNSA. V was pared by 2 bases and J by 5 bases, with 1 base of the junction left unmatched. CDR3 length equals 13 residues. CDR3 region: CASSLQRGDTQYF. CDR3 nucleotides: TGTGCCAGCAGCTTACAGCGGGGAGATACGCAGTATTTT.